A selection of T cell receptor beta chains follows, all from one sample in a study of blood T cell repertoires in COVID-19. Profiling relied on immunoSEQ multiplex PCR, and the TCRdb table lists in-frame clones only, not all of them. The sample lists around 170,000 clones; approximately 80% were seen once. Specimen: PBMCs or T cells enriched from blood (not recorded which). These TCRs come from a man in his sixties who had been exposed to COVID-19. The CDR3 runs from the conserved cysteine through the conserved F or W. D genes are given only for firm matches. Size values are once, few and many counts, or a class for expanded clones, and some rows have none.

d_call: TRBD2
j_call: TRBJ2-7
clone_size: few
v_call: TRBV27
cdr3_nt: TGTGCCAGCAGTGGCGGGAGTCGGGAGCAGTACTTC
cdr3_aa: CASSGGSREQYF

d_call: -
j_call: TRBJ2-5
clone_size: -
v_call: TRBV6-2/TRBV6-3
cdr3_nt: TGTGCCAGCAGTTACTCGGTGGCGGTTCCAGAGACCCAGTACTTC
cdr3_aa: CASSYSVAVPETQYF

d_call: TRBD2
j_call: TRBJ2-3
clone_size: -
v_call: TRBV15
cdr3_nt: TGTGCCACCAGCACTGGACTAGCGGCTAGCACAGATACGCAGTATTTT
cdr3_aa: CATSTGLAASTDTQYF

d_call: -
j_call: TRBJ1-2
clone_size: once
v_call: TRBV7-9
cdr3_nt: TGTGCCAGCAGCCAGGGGTCTGACTATGGCTACACCTTC
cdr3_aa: CASSQGSDYGYTF

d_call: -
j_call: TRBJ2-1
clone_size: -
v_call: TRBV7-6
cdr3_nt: TGTGCCAGCAGCCCAACGGGAGAGAGGGCAAATGAGCAGTTCTTC
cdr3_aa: CASSPTGERANEQFF

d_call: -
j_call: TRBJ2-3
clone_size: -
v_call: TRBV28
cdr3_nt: TGTGCCAGCAGTTTAAGTTTGGGGACAAGCACAGATACGCAGTATTTT
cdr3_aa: CASSLSLGTSTDTQYF

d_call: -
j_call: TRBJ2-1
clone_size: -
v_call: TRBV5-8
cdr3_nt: TGTGCCAGCAGCTTGTTCCAGGGGAACTACAATGAGCAGTTCTTC
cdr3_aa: CASSLFQGNYNEQFF

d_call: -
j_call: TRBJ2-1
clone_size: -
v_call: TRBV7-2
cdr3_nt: TGTGCCAGCAACCACGGGGTAAATGAGCAGTTCTTC
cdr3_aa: CASNHGVNEQFF

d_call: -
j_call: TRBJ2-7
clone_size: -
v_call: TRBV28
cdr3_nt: TGTGCCAGCAGTCCCCTGGGGGGGGCGCGATACGAGCAGTACTTC
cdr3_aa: CASSPLGGARYEQYF

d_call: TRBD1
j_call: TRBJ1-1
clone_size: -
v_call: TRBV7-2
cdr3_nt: TGTGCCAGCAGCTTAGTGACAGGGGCTGGGGGGAACACTGAAGCTTTCTTT
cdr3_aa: CASSLVTGAGGNTEAFF

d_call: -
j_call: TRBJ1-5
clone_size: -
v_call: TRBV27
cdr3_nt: TGTGCCAGCAGTCCCGGTAGGAGGCGGGGGGTAGGTCAGCCCCAGCATTTT
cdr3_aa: CASSPGRRRGVGQPQHF

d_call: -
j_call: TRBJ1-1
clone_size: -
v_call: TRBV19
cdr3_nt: TGTGCCAGTATCCGACTAGGGCGTAACACTGAAGCTTTCTTT
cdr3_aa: CASIRLGRNTEAFF

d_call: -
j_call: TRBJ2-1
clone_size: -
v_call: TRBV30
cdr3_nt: TGTGCCTGGAGTCCGACTTCCAATGAGCAGTTCTTC
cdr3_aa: CAWSPTSNEQFF

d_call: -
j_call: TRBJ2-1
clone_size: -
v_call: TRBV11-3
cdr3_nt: TGTGCCAGCAGCCCCCAGGGGGGCTCCTACAATGAGCAGTTCTTC
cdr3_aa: CASSPQGGSYNEQFF

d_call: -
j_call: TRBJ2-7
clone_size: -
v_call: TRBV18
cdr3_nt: TGTGCCAGCTCGCCATTCAGGGTAAGAGTCTACGAGCAGTACTTC
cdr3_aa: CASSPFRVRVYEQYF

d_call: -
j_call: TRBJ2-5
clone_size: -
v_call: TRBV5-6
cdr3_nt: TGTGCCAGCAGCCCCAAGAAGTTAGGGGCCAGGCGGGAGACCCAGTACTTC
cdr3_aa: CASSPKKLGARRETQYF

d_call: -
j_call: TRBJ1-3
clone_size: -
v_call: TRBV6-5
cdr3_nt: TGTGCCAGCACCTACCGGGGGAACACCATATATTTT
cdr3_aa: CASTYRGNTIYF

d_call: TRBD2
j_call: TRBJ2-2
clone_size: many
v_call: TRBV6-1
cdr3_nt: TGTGCCAGCAGTGAAGCTAGCGGGAGCACCGGGGAGCTGTTTTTT
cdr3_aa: CASSEASGSTGELFF

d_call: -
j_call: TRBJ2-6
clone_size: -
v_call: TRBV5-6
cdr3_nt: TGTGCCAGCAGCTTGGCCGTGTACTCTGGGGCCAACGTCCTGACTTTC
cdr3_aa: CASSLAVYSGANVLTF

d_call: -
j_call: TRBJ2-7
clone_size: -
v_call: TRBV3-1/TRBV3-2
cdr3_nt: TGTGCCAGCAGCCCAATACGGAGAGGGCGATCCTACGAGCAGTACTTC
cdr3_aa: CASSPIRRGRSYEQYF

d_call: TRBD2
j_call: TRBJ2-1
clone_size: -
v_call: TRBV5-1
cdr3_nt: TGCGCCAGCAGCTTCGGGACTAGCGGGAGTATATATGAGCAGTTCTTC
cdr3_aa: CASSFGTSGSIYEQFF

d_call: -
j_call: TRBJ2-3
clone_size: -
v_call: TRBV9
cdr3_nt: TGTGCCAGCAGCGTAGTGAGCCGCACCACAGATACGCAGTATTTT
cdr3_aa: CASSVVSRTTDTQYF

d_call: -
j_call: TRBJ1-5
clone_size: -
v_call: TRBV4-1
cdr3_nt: TGCGCCAGCAGCCAAGAATCCTACCAGCCCCAGCATTTT
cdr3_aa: CASSQESYQPQHF

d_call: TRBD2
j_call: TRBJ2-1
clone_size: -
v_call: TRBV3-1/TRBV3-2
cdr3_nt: TGTGCCAGCAGCCAAATAGCGGGCTACAATGAGCAGTTCTTC
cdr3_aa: CASSQIAGYNEQFF

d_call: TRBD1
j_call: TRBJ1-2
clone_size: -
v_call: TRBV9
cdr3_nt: TGTGCCAGCAGCGTAACCCCCGGACAGGGGGGAGGCTACACCTTC
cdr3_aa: CASSVTPGQGGGYTF

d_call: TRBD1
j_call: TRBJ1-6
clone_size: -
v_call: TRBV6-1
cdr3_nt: TGTGCCAGCAGTGAACTGACAGGGGCGGCGGGTTCACCCCTCCACTTT
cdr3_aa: CASSELTGAAGSPLHF

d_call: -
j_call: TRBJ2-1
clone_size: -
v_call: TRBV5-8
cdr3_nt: TGTGCCAGCAGCTTGGGACAGATATCCTACAATGAGCAGTTCTTC
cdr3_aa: CASSLGQISYNEQFF

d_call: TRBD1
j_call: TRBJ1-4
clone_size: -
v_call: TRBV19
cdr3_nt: TGTGCCAGTAGTCCCGGGACAGCACGCGAAAAACTGTTTTTT
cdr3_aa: CASSPGTAREKLFF

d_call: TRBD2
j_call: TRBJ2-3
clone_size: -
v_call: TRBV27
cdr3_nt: TGTGCCAGCAGTTTTTATAATGGCGGGAGTTCGCAGTATTTT
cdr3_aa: CASSFYNGGSSQYF

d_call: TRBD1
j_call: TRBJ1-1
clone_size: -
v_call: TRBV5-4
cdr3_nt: TGTGCCAGCGAAACAGGGGTAAAGGGCACTGAAGCTTTCTTT
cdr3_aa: CASETGVKGTEAFF

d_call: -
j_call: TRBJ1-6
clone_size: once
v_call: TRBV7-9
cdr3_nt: TGTGCCAGCAGCTCCCCCGTGAGGGCCGGGTCCTATAATTCACCCCTCCACTTT
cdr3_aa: CASSSPVRAGSYNSPLHF

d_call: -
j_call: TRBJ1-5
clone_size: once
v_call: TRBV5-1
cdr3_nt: TGCGCCAGCAGCTTGAACGGGGGGAGCAATCAGCCCCAGCATTTT
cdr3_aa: CASSLNGGSNQPQHF

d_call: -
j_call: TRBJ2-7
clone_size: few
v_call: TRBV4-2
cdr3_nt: TGTGCCAGCAGCCACCTTTCTCCAGGGACTGGCAGCTCCTACGAGCAGTACTTC
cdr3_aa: CASSHLSPGTGSSYEQYF

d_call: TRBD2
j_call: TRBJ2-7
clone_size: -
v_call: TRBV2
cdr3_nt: TGTGCCAGCAGGGGACTAGCGGGAGGCTACGAGCAGTACTTC
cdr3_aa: CASRGLAGGYEQYF

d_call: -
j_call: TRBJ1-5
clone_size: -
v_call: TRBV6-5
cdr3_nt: TGTGCCAGCAGTTACTCACACGATAGCAATCAGCCCCAGCATTTT
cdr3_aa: CASSYSHDSNQPQHF

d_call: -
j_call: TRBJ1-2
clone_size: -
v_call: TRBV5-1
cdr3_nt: TGCGCCAGCAGCTTACAGGGTCGGGGCTACACCTTC
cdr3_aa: CASSLQGRGYTF

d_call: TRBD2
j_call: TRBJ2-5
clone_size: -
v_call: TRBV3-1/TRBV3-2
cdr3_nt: TGTGCCAGCAGCCAAGATATACTTAAGTCAAGCGGGAGAAAGACCCAGTACTTC
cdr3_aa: CASSQDILKSSGRKTQYF

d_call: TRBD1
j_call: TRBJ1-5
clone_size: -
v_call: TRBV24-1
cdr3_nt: TGTGCCACCAGTGACCCGGGACAGCAGCCCCAGCATTTT
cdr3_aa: CATSDPGQQPQHF

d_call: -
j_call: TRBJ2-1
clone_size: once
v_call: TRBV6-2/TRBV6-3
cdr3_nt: TGTGCCAGCAGTCCATTCCCTAGCGCGAGCTCCTACAATGAGCAGTTCTTC
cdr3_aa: CASSPFPSASSYNEQFF

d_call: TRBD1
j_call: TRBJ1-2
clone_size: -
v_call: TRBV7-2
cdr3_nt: TGTGCCAGCAGCTCCGGGACAGTCAGGGGCTACACCTTC
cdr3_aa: CASSSGTVRGYTF